Following are 13 T cell receptor beta chains from one sample sequenced in a study of response to subunit inactivated influenza vaccine. One entry per CDR3 protein, called by TCRdb with MiXCR from the RT-PCR reads. In the table there are about 700,000 distinct CDR3 sequences, around 14% of which are singletons. The specimen comprised PBMCs from blood, sampled around 15 days before vaccination. These receptor sequences come from a man in his forties or fifties who received an inactivated influenza vaccine.

This clonotype was picked up a small number of times. The chain employs TRBV7-9 and TRBJ2-3; the match to TRBD1 covers 9 bases. Germline V lookup: CDR1 SEHNR, CDR2 FQNEAQ (reference sequence). Losses at the gene ends were 3 bases for V and 4 bases for J; bases not matched to a gene: 5. There are 15 residues in the CDR3. CDR3 loop: CASSFRDREADTQYF. The DNA of the CDR3 is TGTGCCAGCAGCTTCCGGGACAGGGAGGCAGATACGCAGTATTTT.

This chain connects TRBV18 to TRBJ2-5; no definite D call. V lost 3 bases and J 3 bases, leaving 5 bases between the germline ends. The CDR3 runs to 12 residues. Germline V gene data show CDR1 as KGHSH and CDR2 as LQKENI. The CDR3 DNA reads TGTGCCAGCTCACCTAACGAAGAGACCCAGTACTTC. Translating gives CASSPNEETQYF.

The chain recombines TRBV5-5 with TRBJ2-3, with D possibly matching TRBD2 (6 bases). The CDR3 is made up of 16 amino acids. Per the germline V gene, CDR1 is SGHKS and CDR2 is YYEKEE (reference sequence). V was cut by 0 bases and J by 3 bases, with 14 bases left in between. In DNA form, the CDR3 reads TGTGCCAGCAGCTTGGAGTCGGGACTCAATACAGATACGCAGTATTTT. The encoded protein is CASSLESGLNTDTQYF.

This clonotype showed up just a few times. The V call is TRBV6-2 or TRBV6-3, the J call TRBJ2-2; 11 nucleotides line up with TRBD1. V dropped 6 bases and J dropped 0; count of bases not matched to a gene: 3. Germline assignment: CDR1 MNHEY and CDR2 SVGEGT. CDR3 length: 16 residues. CDR3 bases: TGTGCCAGCAGAAGGACAGGGGGCGCGAACACCGGGGAGCTGTTTTTT. This translates into CASRRTGGANTGELFF.

This clonotype was found many times. V is TRBV7-2 and J is TRBJ2-1, with TRBD2 as a possible D gene (6 bases). V lost 3 bases and J lost 3, with 15 bases in between. Germline assignment: CDR1 SGHTA and CDR2 FQGNSA. The CDR3 covers 16 residues. CDR3: CASSLAVGGSYNEQFF. In nucleotides, the CDR3 is TGTGCCAGCAGCTTGGCGGTAGGAGGGAGCTACAATGAGCAGTTCTTC.

The V call is TRBV5-4, the J call TRBJ1-2; D is possibly TRBD1 (5 bases). The germline CDR1 and CDR2 sequences are SGHNT and YYREEE (reference sequence). The CDR3 runs to 14 residues. Trimming left V 0 bases short and J 4 bases short, with 10 bases between. CDR3 in DNA: TGTGCCAGCAGCTTGGAAGGGGACGGCTATGGCTACACCTTC. Protein sequence: CASSLEGDGYGYTF.

Many counts were recorded for this clonotype. The chain links TRBV5-1 to TRBJ1-1; no clear D gene. Between the trimmed V and J ends, which lost 4 bases and 3 bases, there was a span of 10 bases. The CDR3 totals 13 residues. The V gene's germline CDR1 is SGHRS and CDR2 YFSETQ. DNA of the CDR3: TGCGCCAGCAGCCGCGGACGGGACACTGAAGCTTTCTTT. This codes for CASSRGRDTEAFF.

At least ten counts were recorded for this clonotype. The chain uses TRBV27 and TRBJ2-5; D is tentatively TRBD1 or TRBD2 (5 bases each). V lost 3 bases to trimming and J lost 5 bases, with 13 bases between them. In germline, CDR1 is MNHEY, CDR2 SMNVEV (reference sequence). CDR3 length: 14 amino acids. The CDR3 here is CASSLWGKGETQYF. In nucleotides, the CDR3 is TGTGCCAGCAGTTTGTGGGGGAAGGGGGAGACCCAGTACTTC.

CDR3 in amino acids: CASSRGIETQYF. CDR3 nucleotides: TGTGCCAGCAGCAGGGGTATTGAGACCCAGTACTTC. The chain carries TRBV6-5 and TRBJ2-5, with D tentatively TRBD1 (6 bases). The V and J ends lost 6 bases and 5 bases respectively, with 10 bases between them. Germline loops: CDR1 MNHEY, CDR2 SVGAGI. This CDR3 comprises 12 residues.

CDR3 nucleotides: TGTGCCAGCAGATCCAGCGGGAGCCGGCAAGAGACCCAGTACTTC. Protein: CASRSSGSRQETQYF. V and J are TRBV28 and TRBJ2-5, with 8 bases matching TRBD2. This CDR3 has 15 residues. CDR1 and CDR2 (germline): MDHEN, SYDVKM. V gave up 6 bases and J gave up 2 bases; unmatched junction bases: 8. Together with reference TRBV28 and TRBJ2-5, the CDR3 gives the full variable domain: DVKVTQSSRYLVKRTGEKVFLECVQDMDHENMFWYRQDPGLGLRLIYFSYDVKMKEKGDIPEGYSVSREKKERFSLILESASTNQTSMYLCASRSSGSRQETQYFGPGTRLLVL.

In this sample, this clonotype turned up a few times. This chain joins TRBV6-4 and TRBJ2-3; D is unclear. Germline V gene data show CDR1 as MRHNA and CDR2 as SNTAGT. CDR3 size: 13 residues. Trimming pared 6 bases from V and 6 bases from J, leaving 13 bases between. CDR3 sequence reads: CASSVLTGDTQYF. As DNA, the CDR3 is TGTGCCAGCAGCGTTCTGACGGGCGATACGCAGTATTTT.

This clonotype occurred a few times. The chain uses TRBV6-2 or TRBV6-3 and TRBJ2-1; TRBD2 agrees at 14 bases. V dropped 6 bases and J dropped 1; count of bases not matched to a gene: 8. The germline gives CDR1 MNHEY, CDR2 SVGEGT. The CDR3 has 18 amino acids. CDR3 nucleotide sequence: TGTGCCAGCAGCTCAGGACTAGCGGGAGGTCGGTCCTACAATGAGCAGTTCTTC. This gives the protein CASSSGLAGGRSYNEQFF.

V is TRBV4-2 and J is TRBJ2-5; D unclear. The CDR3 is 11 residues long. Trimming took 3 bases from V and 5 from J, leaving 4 bases between them. Germline CDR1 LGHNA, CDR2 YNFKEQ. DNA of the CDR3: TGTGCCAGCAGCCAGCTGGAGACCCAGTACTTC. Its translation is CASSQLETQYF.